This paragraph reports one TCR beta chain. Its target is not known. This entry belongs to a study of beta chain features in type 1 diabetes. Every sorted population was more than 95% pure. This CDR3 is built from 16 residues. Germline CDR1 reads SGHVS; CDR2 reads FQNEAQ. Trimming removed 2 bases at V and 1 base at J, with 12 bases between. Findings of the study overall: Type 1 diabetes patients showed a moderate but significant shortening of TCRB CDR3s in all four CD4+ subsets. TCRB repertoires of naive, central memory and Treg cells appeared more similar among patients than among healthy donors. The question of HLA type influencing TCRB rearrangement was one that remained unresolved here.

The authors reverse transcribed all of the isolated RNA, so sequencing captured expressed TCRB transcripts. An average roughly 3.3 million reads came from naive, central memory and regulatory T cell samples. Here immunoSEQ multiplex PCR was the method, and the copy in TCRdb shows in-frame clones only, minus some. In the table there are around 360,000 clones, around 12% of which are singletons. The rearrangement joins TRBV7-8 to TRBJ1-5; weak D call: TRBD1 (6 bases). The sequence came from a woman aged 18-29 years with type 1 diabetes. The sample was naive CD4+ T cells from blood. DNA of the CDR3: TGTGCCAGCAGCTTATCTCGGGGGGCAAGCAATCAGCCCCAGCATTTT. Protein: CASSLSRGASNQPQHF.